Included here is one T cell receptor beta chain sequence, with context. The data stem from a study of blood T cell repertoires in COVID-19. For the study at large: T cells, B-cell-depleted T cells, or PBMCs supplied cDNA or gDNA.

The authors' processing: Amplification with reference gene primers provided the estimates of nucleated cell counts. TCRdb's copy holds only in-frame clones and misses some; the assay was immunoSEQ multiplex PCR. V and J calls and clone size are as listed in that table; D and trimming were resolved from the DNA. Of 100,000 to 150,000 clones in the sample, roughly 84% were seen once. The germline CDR1 and CDR2 sequences are MNHEY and SVGAGI. This CDR3 is built from 13 residues. V was clipped by 6 bases and J by 3 bases, with 12 bases between them. What was sequenced was peripheral blood. This TCR came from a man aged 60 to 69 with acute or convalescent COVID-19. This chain connects TRBV6-5 to TRBJ2-7, with D tentatively TRBD1 (6 bases). The CDR3 reads CASRTGLGYEQYF. CDR3 bases: TGTGCCAGCAGAACAGGGTTGGGCTACGAGCAGTACTTC.